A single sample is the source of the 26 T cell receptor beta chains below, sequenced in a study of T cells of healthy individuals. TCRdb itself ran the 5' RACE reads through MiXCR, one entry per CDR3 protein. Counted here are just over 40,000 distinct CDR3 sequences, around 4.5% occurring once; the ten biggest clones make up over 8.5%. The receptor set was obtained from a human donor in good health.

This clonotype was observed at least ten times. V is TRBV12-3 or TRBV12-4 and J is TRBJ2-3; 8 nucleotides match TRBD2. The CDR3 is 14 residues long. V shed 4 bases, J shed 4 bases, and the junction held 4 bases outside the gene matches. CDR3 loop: CASSSAGVADTQYF. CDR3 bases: TGTGCCAGCAGTTCAGCGGGAGTAGCAGATACGCAGTATTTT.

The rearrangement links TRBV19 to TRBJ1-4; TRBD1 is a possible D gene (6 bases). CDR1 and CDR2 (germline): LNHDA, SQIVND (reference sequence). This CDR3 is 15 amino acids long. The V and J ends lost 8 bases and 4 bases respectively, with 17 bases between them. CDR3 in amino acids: CASARRTDYNEKLFF. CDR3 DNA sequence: TGTGCCAGTGCGCGGAGGACAGATTATAATGAAAAACTGTTTTTT.

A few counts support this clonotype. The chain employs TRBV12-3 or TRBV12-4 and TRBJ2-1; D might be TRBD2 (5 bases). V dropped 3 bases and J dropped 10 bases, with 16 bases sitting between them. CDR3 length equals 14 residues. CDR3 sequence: CASSLSLGLGEQFF. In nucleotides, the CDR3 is TGTGCCAGCAGTTTGTCACTAGGCCTTGGGGAGCAGTTCTTC.

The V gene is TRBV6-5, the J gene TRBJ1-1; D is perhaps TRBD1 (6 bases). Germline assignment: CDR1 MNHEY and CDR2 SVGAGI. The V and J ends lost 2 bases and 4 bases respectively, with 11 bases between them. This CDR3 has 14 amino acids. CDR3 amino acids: CASSYAQGVTEAFF. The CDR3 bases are TGTGCCAGCAGTTACGCACAGGGCGTCACTGAAGCTTTCTTT.

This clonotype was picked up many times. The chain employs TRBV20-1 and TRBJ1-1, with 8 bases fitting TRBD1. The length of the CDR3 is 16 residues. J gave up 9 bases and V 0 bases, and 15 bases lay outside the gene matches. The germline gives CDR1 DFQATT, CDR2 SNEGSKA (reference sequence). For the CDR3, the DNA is TGCAGTGCTAGAGATCTGGAGGGCAGGGGGCTATCTAAAGCTTTCTTT. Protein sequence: CSARDLEGRGLSKAFF.

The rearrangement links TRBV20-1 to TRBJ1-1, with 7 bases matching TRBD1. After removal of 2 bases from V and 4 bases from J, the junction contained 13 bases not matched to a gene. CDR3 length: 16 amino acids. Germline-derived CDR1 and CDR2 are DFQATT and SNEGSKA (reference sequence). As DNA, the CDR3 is TGCAGTGCTAGACCCCTCGACAAGGCAGGGGGCACTGAAGCTTTCTTT. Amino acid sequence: CSARPLDKAGGTEAFF.

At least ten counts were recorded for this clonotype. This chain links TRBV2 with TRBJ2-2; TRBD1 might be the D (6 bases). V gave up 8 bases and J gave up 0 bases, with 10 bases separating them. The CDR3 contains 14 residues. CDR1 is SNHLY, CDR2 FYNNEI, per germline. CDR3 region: CASLRTANTGELFF. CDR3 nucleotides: TGTGCCAGCCTCCGGACAGCGAACACCGGGGAGCTGTTTTTT.

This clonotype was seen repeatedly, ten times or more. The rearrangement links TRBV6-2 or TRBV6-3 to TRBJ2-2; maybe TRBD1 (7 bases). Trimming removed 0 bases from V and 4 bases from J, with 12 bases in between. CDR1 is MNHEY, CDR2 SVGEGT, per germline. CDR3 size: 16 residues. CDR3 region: CASSYSGGQITGELFF. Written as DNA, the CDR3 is TGTGCCAGCAGTTACTCGGGGGGACAGATCACCGGGGAGCTGTTTTTT.

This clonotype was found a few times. The CDR3 region has the DNA TGTGCCAGCAGCAGGGATACTACGAGCAAGCAGTACTTC. Translated: CASSRDTTSKQYF. The chain has TRBV7-2 and TRBJ2-7; D ambiguous. The ends were cut back, 5 bases at V and 8 bases at J, with 16 bases in the middle. Germline V gene data show CDR1 as SGHTA and CDR2 as FQGNSA. The CDR3 loop spans 13 amino acids.

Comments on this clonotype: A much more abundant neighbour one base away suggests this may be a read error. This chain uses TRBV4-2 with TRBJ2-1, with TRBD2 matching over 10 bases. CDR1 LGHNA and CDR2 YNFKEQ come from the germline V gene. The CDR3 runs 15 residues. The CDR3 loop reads CASSPSSGSYNVQFF. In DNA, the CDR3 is TGTGCCAGCAGCCCGTCTAGCGGGAGTTACAATGTGCAGTTCTTC.

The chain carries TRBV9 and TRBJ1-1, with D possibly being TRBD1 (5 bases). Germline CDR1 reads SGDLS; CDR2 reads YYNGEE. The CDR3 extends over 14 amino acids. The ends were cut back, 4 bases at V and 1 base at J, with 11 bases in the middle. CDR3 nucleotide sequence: TGTGCCAGCAGCAAAACAGGACAGAACACTGAAGCTTTCTTT. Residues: CASSKTGQNTEAFF.

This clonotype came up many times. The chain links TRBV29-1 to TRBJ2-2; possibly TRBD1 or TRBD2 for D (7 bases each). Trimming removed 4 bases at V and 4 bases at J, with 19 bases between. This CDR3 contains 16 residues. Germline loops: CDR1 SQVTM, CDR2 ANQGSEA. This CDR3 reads CSVGAQGGVSTGELFF. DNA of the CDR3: TGCAGCGTTGGAGCGCAGGGGGGGGTCAGCACCGGGGAGCTGTTTTTT.

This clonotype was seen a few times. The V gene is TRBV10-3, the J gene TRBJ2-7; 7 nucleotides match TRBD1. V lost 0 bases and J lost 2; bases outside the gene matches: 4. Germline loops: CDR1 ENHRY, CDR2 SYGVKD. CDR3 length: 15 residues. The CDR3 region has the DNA TGTGCCATCAGTGAGTCGGTGGGACAGCCCTACGAGCAGTACTTC. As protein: CAISESVGQPYEQYF.

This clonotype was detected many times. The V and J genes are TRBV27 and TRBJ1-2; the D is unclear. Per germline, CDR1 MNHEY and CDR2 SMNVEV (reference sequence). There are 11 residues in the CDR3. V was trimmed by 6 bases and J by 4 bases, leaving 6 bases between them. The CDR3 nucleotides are TGTGCCAGCAGGGACGCCTATGGCTACACCTTC. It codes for CASRDAYGYTF.

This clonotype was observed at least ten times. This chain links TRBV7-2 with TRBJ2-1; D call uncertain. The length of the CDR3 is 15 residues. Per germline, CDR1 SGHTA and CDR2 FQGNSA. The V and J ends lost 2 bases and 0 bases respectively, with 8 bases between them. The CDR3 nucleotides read TGTGCCAGCAGCTTATCGGCAGTCTCCTACAATGAGCAGTTCTTC. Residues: CASSLSAVSYNEQFF. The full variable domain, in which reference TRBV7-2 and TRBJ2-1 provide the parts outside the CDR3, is GAGVSQSPSNKVTEKGKDVELRCDPISGHTALYWYRQSLGQGLEFLIYFQGNSAPDKSGLPSDRFSAERTGGSVSTLTIQRTQQEDSAVYLCASSLSAVSYNEQFFGPGTRLTVL.

The CDR3 sequence is CASSHVGPMNTEAFF. Written as DNA, the CDR3 is TGTGCCAGCAGTCATGTAGGACCTATGAACACTGAAGCTTTCTTT. The rearrangement uses TRBV27 and TRBJ1-1; D remains ambiguous. V lost 5 bases and J lost 0, with 13 bases in between. The CDR3 loop spans 15 amino acids. The germline V gene has CDR1 MNHEY and CDR2 SMNVEV (reference sequence).

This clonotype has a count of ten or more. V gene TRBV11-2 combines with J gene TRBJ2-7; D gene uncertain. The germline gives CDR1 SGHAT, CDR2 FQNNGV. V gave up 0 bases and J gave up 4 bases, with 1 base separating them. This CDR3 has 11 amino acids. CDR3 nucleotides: TGTGCCAGCAGCTTAGAGTACGAGCAGTACTTC. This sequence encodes CASSLEYEQYF.

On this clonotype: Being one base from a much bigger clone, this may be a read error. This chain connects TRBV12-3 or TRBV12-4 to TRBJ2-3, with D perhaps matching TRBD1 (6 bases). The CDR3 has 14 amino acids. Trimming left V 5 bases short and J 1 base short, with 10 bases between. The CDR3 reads CASSKQGRTDTQYF. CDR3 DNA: TGTGCCAGCAGTAAACAGGGCCGCACAGATACGCAGTATTTT.

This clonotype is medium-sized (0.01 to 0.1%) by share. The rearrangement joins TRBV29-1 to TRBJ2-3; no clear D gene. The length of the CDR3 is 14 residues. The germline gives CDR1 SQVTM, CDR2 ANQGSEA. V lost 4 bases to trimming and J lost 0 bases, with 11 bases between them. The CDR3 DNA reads TGCAGCGTTGGTAGGACCAGTAGCACAGATACGCAGTATTTT. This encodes CSVGRTSSTDTQYF.

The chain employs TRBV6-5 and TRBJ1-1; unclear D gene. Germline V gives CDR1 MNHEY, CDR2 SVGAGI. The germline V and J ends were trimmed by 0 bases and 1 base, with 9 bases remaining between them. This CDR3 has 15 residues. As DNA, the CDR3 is TGTGCCAGCAGTTACTCGTGGGGAGCGAACACTGAAGCTTTCTTT. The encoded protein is CASSYSWGANTEAFF.

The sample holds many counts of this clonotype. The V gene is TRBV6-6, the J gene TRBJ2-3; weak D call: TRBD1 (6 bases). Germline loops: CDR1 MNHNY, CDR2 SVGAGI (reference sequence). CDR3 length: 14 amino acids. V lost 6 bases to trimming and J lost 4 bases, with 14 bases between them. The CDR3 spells CASSAPEGADTQYF. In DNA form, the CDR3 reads TGTGCCAGCAGCGCTCCAGAGGGGGCAGATACGCAGTATTTT.

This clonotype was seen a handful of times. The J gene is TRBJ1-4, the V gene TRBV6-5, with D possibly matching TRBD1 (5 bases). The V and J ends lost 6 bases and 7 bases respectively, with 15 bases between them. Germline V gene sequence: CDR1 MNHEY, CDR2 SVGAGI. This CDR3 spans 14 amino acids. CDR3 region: CASRIDRSSEKLFF. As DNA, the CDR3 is TGTGCCAGCAGAATAGACAGATCTTCTGAAAAACTGTTTTTT.

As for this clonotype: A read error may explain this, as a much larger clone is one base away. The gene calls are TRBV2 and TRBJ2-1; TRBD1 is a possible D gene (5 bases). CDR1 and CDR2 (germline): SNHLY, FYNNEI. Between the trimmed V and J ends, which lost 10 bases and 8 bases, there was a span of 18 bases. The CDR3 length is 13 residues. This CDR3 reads CATFDRRGHEQFF. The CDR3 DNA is TGTGCCACCTTCGACCGTAGGGGTCATGAGCAGTTCTTC. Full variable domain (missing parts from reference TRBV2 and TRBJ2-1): EPEVTQTPSHQVTQMGQEVILRCVPISNHLYFYWYRQILGQKVEFLVSFYNNEISEKSEIFDDQFSVERPDGSNFTLKIRSTKLEDSAMYFCATFDRRGHEQFFGPGTRLTVL.

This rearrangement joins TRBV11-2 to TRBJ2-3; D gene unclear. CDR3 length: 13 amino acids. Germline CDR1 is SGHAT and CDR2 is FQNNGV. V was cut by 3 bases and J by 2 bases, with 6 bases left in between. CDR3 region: CASSLRLTDTQYF. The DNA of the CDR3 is TGTGCCAGCAGCTTGAGACTCACAGATACGCAGTATTTT.

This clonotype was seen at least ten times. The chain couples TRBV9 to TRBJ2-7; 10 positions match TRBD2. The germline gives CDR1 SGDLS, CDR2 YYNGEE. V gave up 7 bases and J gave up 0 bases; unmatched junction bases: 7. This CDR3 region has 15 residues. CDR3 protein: CASGTGTSVSYEQYF. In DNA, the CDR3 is TGTGCCAGCGGGACCGGGACTAGCGTCTCCTACGAGCAGTACTTC.

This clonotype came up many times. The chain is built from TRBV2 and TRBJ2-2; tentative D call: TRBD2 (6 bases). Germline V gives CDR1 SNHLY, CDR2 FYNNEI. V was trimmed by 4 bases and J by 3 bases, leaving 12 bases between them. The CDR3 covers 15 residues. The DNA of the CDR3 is TGTGCCAGCAGTGGCCAATGGGGGGACACCGGGGAGCTGTTTTTT. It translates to CASSGQWGDTGELFF.